Included here is one T cell receptor beta chain sequence, with context. This record comes from a study of T cells in tuberculosis. Sequenced by immunoSEQ multiplex PCR; TCRdb stores in-frame clones only, minus some. Of about 36,000 clones listed, over 90% were seen once; the top ten hold roughly 6.4%. Sample: PBMCs. The clonotype was recovered from a donor aged 10-30 years with latent tuberculosis or without tuberculosis infection.

In DNA, the CDR3 is TGTGCCAGCAGGACTAGCGACGAGGCCGGGGAGCTGTTTTTT. Protein: CASRTSDEAGELFF. The chain combines TRBV19 with TRBJ2-2; TRBD2 matches at 9 bases. With V trimmed by 9 bases and J by 6 bases, 8 bases remained unmatched. Germline CDR1 LNHDA, CDR2 SQIVND (reference sequence). The CDR3 has 14 residues.